One and the same sample provided the 7 T cell receptor beta chains below, sequenced in a study of yellow fever vaccine responses in identical twins. TCRdb reanalysed the RT-PCR reads using MiXCR and keeps one entry per CDR3 protein. The sample has 1,200 or so distinct CDR3 sequences, 84% seen once; the top ten hold around 24%. The starting material was T cells from blood (PBMCs), unsorted or a sorted subset (not recorded which), obtained before or after yellow fever vaccination (not recorded which). All receptors derive from a female donor who received the yellow fever vaccine.

This chain joins TRBV4-3 and TRBJ1-6; D remains unclear. CDR3 length: 15 amino acids. The ends were cut back, 1 base at V and 6 bases at J, with 10 bases in the middle. Looked up from germline, CDR1 is LGHNA and CDR2 is YSLEER. The CDR3, as DNA: TGCGCCAGCAGCCAAGTTTCAGACCTTAATTCACCCCTCCACTTT. This encodes CASSQVSDLNSPLHF.

The chain links TRBV24-1 to TRBJ2-2; 10 bases line up with TRBD1. The CDR3 loop spans 17 amino acids. Unmatched junction bases numbered 10, after V lost 4 bases and J lost 6 bases. From germline, CDR1 is KGHDR and CDR2 SFDVKD. The CDR3 loop is CATSDTRDRGLAGELFF. In DNA, the CDR3 is TGTGCCACCAGTGACACCCGGGACAGGGGATTGGCCGGGGAGCTGTTTTTT.

The J gene is TRBJ2-1, the V gene TRBV30; D ambiguous. Germline V CDR1 and CDR2: GTSNPN, SVGIG (reference sequence). CDR3 size: 16 residues. V was cut by 0 bases and J by 0 bases, with 12 bases left in between. The CDR3 protein is CAWSVGRASSYNEQFF. CDR3 nucleotide sequence: TGTGCCTGGAGTGTCGGCCGAGCAAGCTCCTACAATGAGCAGTTCTTC.

This sequence joins TRBV7-6 and TRBJ2-1, with D perhaps matching TRBD2 (5 bases). The CDR3 runs to 14 residues. The V gene's germline CDR1 is SGHVS and CDR2 FNYEAQ. Trimming removed 4 bases from V and 3 bases from J, with 10 bases in between. CDR3 sequence (DNA): TGTGCCAGCAGCTCAGCAGAGGGCTACAATGAGCAGTTCTTC. It specifies CASSSAEGYNEQFF.

The J gene is TRBJ2-1, the V gene TRBV6-2 or TRBV6-3; D might be TRBD2 (5 bases). Trimming took off 2 bases at V and 6 bases at J, with 5 bases between the two ends. CDR1 is MNHEY, CDR2 SVGEGT, per germline. This CDR3 is 12 amino acids long. The CDR3 DNA is TGTGCCAGCAGTTACACTAGCAATGAGCAGTTCTTC. Translated: CASSYTSNEQFF.

The genes are TRBV11-2 and TRBJ2-5; D ambiguous. Trimming cost V 1 base and J 1 base, with 7 bases left between them. CDR3 length equals 14 residues. CDR1 is SGHAT, CDR2 FQNNGV, per germline. The CDR3 here is CASSLGGPQETQYF. The CDR3, as DNA: TGTGCCAGCAGCTTAGGAGGCCCCCAAGAGACCCAGTACTTC.

The chain joins TRBV19 to TRBJ2-2; maybe TRBD1 (6 bases). CDR1 LNHDA and CDR2 SQIVND come from the germline V gene (reference sequence). V lost 9 bases to trimming and J lost 4 bases, with 21 bases between them. The CDR3 has 16 residues. The CDR3 here is CASRPDSDSVTGELFF. CDR3 DNA sequence: TGTGCCAGCCGCCCGGACAGTGATTCGGTCACCGGGGAGCTGTTTTTT.